The present T cell receptor beta chain was sequenced within a study of memory CD4+ T cells and cytomegalovirus serostatus. Study information: This sample comes from healthy Belgian adults, under 10 CMV seropositive, around 26 seronegative.

Single viable CD3+CD4+CD8-CD45RO+ cells were sorted as the memory CD4+ T cells. Positive selection with CD4 microbeads enriched total CD4+ T cells. Study-wide points: A US-trained random forest predicted CMV serostatus with median AUC roughly 0.91. About 40% of the roughly 160 known CMV-associated TCRbeta sequences appeared in CD4+ memory.

Deletions cut 3 bases from V and 6 bases from J, with 7 bases between. CDR3 size: 11 residues. CDR1 is SGHRS, CDR2 YFSETQ, per germline. Sequenced by immunoSEQ multiplex PCR; TCRdb stores in-frame clones only, minus some. Altogether 61,000 or so clones are present, around 81% being singletons, with the ten largest covering almost 0.55%. Turning to this clone: What it recognizes is unknown. The same CDR3 also results from other DNA sequences found in this sample.

Sequencing used memory CD4+ T cells from blood. The receptor comes from an adult in good health and CMV-seronegative. Some clones in this sample may be carry-over from other donors' samples. This chain uses TRBV5-1 with TRBJ2-7; a possible D gene is TRBD2 (5 bases). The CDR3 nucleotides read TGCGCCAGCAGCTCACTAGGCGAGCAGTACTTC. It codes for CASSSLGEQYF. Full variable domain (outside the CDR3, taken from reference TRBV5-1 and TRBJ2-7): KAGVTQTPRYLIKTRGQQVTLSCSPISGHRSVSWYQQTPGQGLQFLFEYFSETQRNKGNFPGRFSGRQFSNSRSEMNVSTLELGDSALYLCASSSLGEQYFGPGTRLTVT.